This TCR beta chain was identified during a study of Graves' ophthalmopathy and Graves' hyperthyroidism. Study-level points and caveats: Blood also harbored most expanded thyroid clonotypes above 0.001 frequency.

All donors with ophthalmopathy were recorded as having moderate-to-severe activity, CAS ≥3, NOSPECS ≥4 and a duration under 3 months. Patients were diagnosed from clinical symptoms, serum thyroxine, TRAb, thyroid ultrasound and orbital computed tomography. For repertoire sequencing, the TCR beta CDR3 regions were amplified from RNA transcripts. First-round RT-PCR used HTBI primers; second-round multiplex PCR followed. MiXCR, applied by TCRdb to the multiplex PCR reads, yields one record per CDR3 protein. The sample yields 350,000 or so distinct CDR3 sequences, 15% to 20% seen once. The CDR3 is 15 residues long. The ends lost 5 bases at V and 2 bases at J; junction bases unmatched: 9. The germline gives CDR1 SGHTA, CDR2 FQGNSA. Concerning this clonotype itself: The antigen is unknown.

The V gene is TRBV7-2, the J gene TRBJ2-7, with 7 bases matching TRBD2. This TCR was recovered from an adult man with Graves' ophthalmopathy. The sequencing input was peripheral blood. The CDR3 is CASSLGLGTPYEQYF. DNA of the CDR3: TGTGCCAGCAGCCTCGGACTAGGTACCCCCTACGAGCAGTACTTC. Full variable domain (outside the CDR3, taken from reference TRBV7-2 and TRBJ2-7): GAGVSQSPSNKVTEKGKDVELRCDPISGHTALYWYRQSLGQGLEFLIYFQGNSAPDKSGLPSDRFSAERTGGSVSTLTIQRTQQEDSAVYLCASSLGLGTPYEQYFGPGTRLTVT.